This T cell receptor beta chain was profiled in a study of T cell responses to AZD1222 COVID-19 vaccine. Generated by immunoSEQ multiplex PCR, the TCRdb table keeps only in-frame clones and is missing some. This sample has under 200,000 clones, with approximately 93% found just once. V was pared by 2 bases and J by 4 bases, with 8 bases between. Germline CDR1 is KGHSY and CDR2 is FQNENV. This CDR3 is built from 13 residues. This TCR was sampled from an adult in good health. The rearrangement links TRBV16 to TRBJ1-1, with TRBD1 as a possible D gene (5 bases). The specimen was peripheral blood, collected on day 0 of AZD1222 vaccination. The CDR3, as DNA: TGTGCCAGCAGCCAAGGGCAGGGCACTGAAGCTTTCTTT. Encoded protein: CASSQGQGTEAFF.